These 24 T cell receptor beta chains were sequenced from one sample in a study of T cells in Graves' hyperthyroidism and ophthalmopathy. It was RNA transcripts that yielded the amplified TCR beta CDR3 regions. A set of HTBI primers served as the primers for a first-round RT-PCR of the TCR CDR3. TCRdb itself ran the multiplex PCR reads through MiXCR, one entry per CDR3 protein. Among hundreds of thousands of distinct CDR3 sequences listed, roughly 17% were seen once. Sequencing was carried out using blood. The receptors originated from a woman younger than 30 with Graves' hyperthyroidism.

This clonotype showed up many times. This rearrangement joins TRBV9 to TRBJ1-1; D is unresolved. Germline lookup yields CDR1 SGDLS and CDR2 YYNGEE. The ends were cut back, 3 bases at V and 1 base at J, with 4 bases in the middle. The CDR3 sequence is 12 residues long. In nucleotides, the CDR3 is TGTGCCAGCAGCGAGGGGAACACTGAAGCTTTCTTT. This encodes CASSEGNTEAFF.

To note about this clonotype: One base away lies a much larger clone, so this may be a sequencing read error. The rearrangement links TRBV20-1 to TRBJ2-1; 7 nucleotides align to TRBD1. The end of the DNA is better explained by TRBJ2-7, so the J call may be wrong. This CDR3 is 12 amino acids long. Germline loops: CDR1 DFQATT, CDR2 SNEGSKA (reference sequence). The CDR3 sequence is CSARRGLNEQYF. DNA for the CDR3: TGCAGTGCTAGGAGGGGGCTCAATGAGCAGTACTTC.

This clonotype was counted ten times or more. V and J are TRBV11-2 and TRBJ2-3, with D unresolved. Germline V gene data show CDR1 as SGHAT and CDR2 as FQNNGV. V lost 1 base, J lost 6 bases, and 11 bases lay in between. CDR3 length: 14 amino acids. CDR3 sequence reads: CASSLVQPGDTQYF. The CDR3 nucleotides are TGTGCCAGCAGCTTAGTCCAACCCGGCGATACGCAGTATTTT.

The chain employs TRBV19 and TRBJ1-6; tentatively, D is TRBD1 (6 bases). V was cut by 1 base and J by 3 bases, with 10 bases left in between. The CDR3 consists of 16 residues. The V gene's germline CDR1 is LNHDA and CDR2 SQIVND (reference sequence). The CDR3 protein is CASSIGGGGYNSPLHF. Here the CDR3 DNA reads TGTGCCAGTAGTATAGGGGGGGGCGGCTATAATTCACCCCTCCACTTT.

The gene calls are TRBV29-1 and TRBJ2-2; 7 bases match TRBD2. CDR1 SQVTM and CDR2 ANQGSEA come from the germline V gene. This CDR3 is built from 15 residues. After removal of 2 bases from V and 1 base from J, the junction contained 4 bases not matched to a gene. The CDR3: CSVERGGGNTGELFF. CDR3 nucleotide sequence: TGCAGCGTTGAACGAGGCGGGGGGAACACCGGGGAGCTGTTTTTT.

This clonotype was observed many times. The chain is built from TRBV7-2 and TRBJ2-7, with 8 bases fitting TRBD2. Per the germline V gene, CDR1 is SGHTA and CDR2 is FQGNSA. This CDR3 comprises 15 residues. Trimming at V came to 1 base and at J to 2 bases, leaving 4 bases not matched to a gene. DNA for the CDR3: TGTGCCAGCAGCTTAGTCGCGGGAGGCACCTACGAGCAGTACTTC. Translated: CASSLVAGGTYEQYF.

This clonotype was seen once. A read error may explain this, as a much larger clone is one base away. This sequence joins TRBV6-1 and TRBJ2-3; D gene unclear. CDR1 is MNHNS and CDR2 is SASEGT in the germline V gene. CDR3 length equals 15 residues. The DNA of the CDR3 is TGTGCCATCAGTGAGAGGTCAGCTAGCACAGATACGCAGTATTTT. This sequence encodes CAISERSASTDTQYF.

This sequence joins TRBV5-1 and TRBJ1-2; tentative D call: TRBD1 (5 bases). The CDR3 contains 14 residues. Germline CDR1 SGHRS, CDR2 YFSETQ. V was shortened by 0 bases and J by 4 bases, with 10 bases between the two germline ends. The chain's CDR3 is CASSLGRGPYGYTF. CDR3 DNA: TGCGCCAGCAGCTTGGGGCGGGGACCCTATGGCTACACCTTC. The whole variable domain, filled in from reference TRBV5-1 and TRBJ1-2, reads KAGVTQTPRYLIKTRGQQVTLSCSPISGHRSVSWYQQTPGQGLQFLFEYFSETQRNKGNFPGRFSGRQFSNSRSEMNVSTLELGDSALYLCASSLGRGPYGYTFGSGTRLTVV.

This clonotype was recorded many times. Compared with germline, one end of the junction differs, possibly owing to a read error. CDR3 loop: CGSSFTSPETQYF. The CDR3 coding sequence is TGTGGCAGCAGTTTCACATCACCAGAGACCCAGTACTTC. This rearrangement joins TRBV28 to TRBJ2-5, with no clear D. Germline CDR1 MDHEN, CDR2 SYDVKM. The CDR3 is 13 amino acids.

The CDR3 reads CASRVGTSGGSSYNEQFF. The CDR3 bases are TGTGCCAGCAGAGTTGGGACTAGCGGGGGAAGCTCCTACAATGAGCAGTTCTTC. This chain uses TRBV6-2 or TRBV6-3 with TRBJ2-1; 14 bases align to TRBD2. Germline CDR1 is MNHEY and CDR2 is SVGEGT. The CDR3 is 18 residues long. Unmatched junction bases numbered 7, after V lost 6 bases and J lost 0 bases.

This clonotype was counted ten times or more. This rearrangement joins TRBV10-1 to TRBJ2-2, with 7 bases fitting TRBD1. The V and J ends lost 2 bases and 2 bases, in that order; junction bases with no gene match: 2. Looked up from germline, CDR1 is WNHNN and CDR2 is SYGVQD (reference sequence). This CDR3 has 15 amino acids. CDR3 protein: CASSEDRANTGELFF. The CDR3 nucleotides are TGCGCCAGCAGTGAGGACAGGGCTAACACCGGGGAGCTGTTTTTT.

The chain combines TRBV6-1 with TRBJ2-7; weak D call: TRBD2 (5 bases). V was cut by 7 bases and J by 0 bases, with 13 bases left in between. CDR1 and CDR2 from the germline V gene are MNHNS and SASEGT. The CDR3 totals 14 residues. CDR3 sequence: CASTQGGHSYEQYF. Written as DNA, the CDR3 is TGTGCCAGCACCCAAGGAGGCCACTCCTACGAGCAGTACTTC.

This clonotype has only a few counts. A much more abundant neighbour one base away suggests this may be a read error. DNA for the CDR3: TGTGCCAGCAGTCCCTCTCTTCACGGGACTGAGTCCCAGTACTTC. This codes for CASSPSLHGTESQYF. V is TRBV6-2 or TRBV6-3 and J is TRBJ2-5; TRBD2 might be the D (6 bases). V was clipped by 5 bases and J by 9 bases, with 22 bases between them. Germline loops: CDR1 MNHEY, CDR2 SVGEGT. The CDR3 sequence is 15 residues long.

As regards this clonotype: One base away lies a much larger clone, so this may be a sequencing read error. This chain uses TRBV6-5 with TRBJ2-5, with D possibly TRBD1 on 6 matching bases. The V gene's germline CDR1 is MNHEY and CDR2 SVGAGI. The CDR3 sequence is 13 residues long. With 2 bases removed from V and 8 bases from J, the gap between germline ends came to 12 bases. CDR3 residues: CASSYGGWDTQYF. In DNA, the CDR3 is TGTGCCAGCAGTTACGGGGGCTGGGATACCCAGTACTTC.

V usage is TRBV19 and J usage is TRBJ2-7; D not resolved. The CDR3 has 15 residues. Germline values: CDR1 LNHDA, CDR2 SQIVND (reference sequence). The ends were cut back, 5 bases at V and 5 bases at J, with 19 bases in the middle. CDR3 in DNA: TGTGCCAGTAGTGCCAGAGCACCTACCTTCAACGAGCAGTACTTC. This gives the protein CASSARAPTFNEQYF.

This clonotype showed up just a few times. The CDR3 loop reads CASSLAGVNSYEQYF. In DNA form, the CDR3 reads TGTGCCAGCAGCTTAGCAGGGGTCAACTCCTACGAGCAGTACTTC. The chain carries TRBV7-8 and TRBJ2-7; TRBD1 is a possible D gene (5 bases). V was trimmed by 0 bases and J by 0 bases, leaving 9 bases between them. This CDR3 spans 15 amino acids. Germline CDR1 SGHVS, CDR2 FQNEAQ.

This clonotype was counted a few times. The rearrangement links TRBV6-1 to TRBJ2-7, with 7 bases lining up with TRBD1. This CDR3 is built from 14 residues. The trim removed 4 bases at V and 3 bases at J, leaving 6 bases unmatched. Germline lookup yields CDR1 MNHNS and CDR2 SASEGT. The CDR3 nucleotides are TGTGCCAGCAGTGGGGACAGAGTGAACTACGAGCAGTACTTC. It encodes CASSGDRVNYEQYF.

Many counts were recorded for this clonotype. The chain carries TRBV11-3 and TRBJ2-7, with 7 positions matching TRBD1. In germline, CDR1 is SGHNT, CDR2 YENEEA. The CDR3 totals 15 residues. V was pared by 5 bases and J by 4 bases, with 11 bases of the junction left unmatched. CDR3 in DNA: TGTGCCAGCAGCCAGACAGGGAGATTCTCGTACGAGCAGTACTTC. Protein: CASSQTGRFSYEQYF.

This clonotype has a count of ten or more. The chain has TRBV7-9 and TRBJ2-5, with 14 bases fitting TRBD2. Trimming at V came to 3 bases and at J to 4 bases, leaving 16 bases not matched to a gene. The germline CDR1 and CDR2 sequences are SEHNR and FQNEAQ (reference sequence). The length of the CDR3 is 20 residues. CDR3 nucleotides: TGTGCCAGCAGCTTTAAAGCCGGGACTAGCGGGAGTAGGTTCGGAGAGACCCAGTACTTC. Translating it yields CASSFKAGTSGSRFGETQYF.

This clonotype was seen at least ten times. CDR3 protein: CATPGTSGYNEQFF. The CDR3, as DNA: TGTGCCACCCCCGGGACTAGCGGCTACAATGAGCAGTTCTTC. The chain carries TRBV2 and TRBJ2-1; 11 nucleotides align to TRBD2. With 10 bases clipped from V and 3 bases from J, the junction kept 5 bases outside the gene matches. Germline assignment: CDR1 SNHLY and CDR2 FYNNEI. The CDR3 loop spans 14 amino acids. Variable domain in full (rest from reference TRBV2 and TRBJ2-1): EPEVTQTPSHQVTQMGQEVILRCVPISNHLYFYWYRQILGQKVEFLVSFYNNEISEKSEIFDDQFSVERPDGSNFTLKIRSTKLEDSAMYFCATPGTSGYNEQFFGPGTRLTVL.

This clonotype occurred a few times. The genes are TRBV11-2 and TRBJ1-2, with D possibly matching TRBD1 (6 bases). V was pared by 3 bases and J by 4 bases, with 12 bases between. CDR3 length: 14 amino acids. The germline V gene encodes CDR1 SGHAT and CDR2 FQNNGV. The CDR3 is CASSFLGASYGYTF. In DNA form, the CDR3 reads TGTGCCAGCAGCTTCTTGGGGGCGAGCTATGGCTACACCTTC.

There are many counts of this clonotype. DNA for the CDR3: TGCAGCGTTGAAGGGAAGGCGGAGCTAGTCCAAGAGACCCAGTACTTC. Its translation: CSVEGKAELVQETQYF. This chain connects TRBV29-1 to TRBJ2-5; D call uncertain. Germline assignment: CDR1 SQVTM and CDR2 ANQGSEA. V was shortened by 1 base and J by 1 base, with 16 bases between the two germline ends. This CDR3 region has 16 residues.

The chain recombines TRBV2 with TRBJ2-1, with D maybe TRBD2 (6 bases). V lost 6 bases and J lost 3, with 15 bases in between. Germline CDR1 SNHLY, CDR2 FYNNEI. The CDR3 has 15 residues. The DNA of the CDR3 is TGTGCCAGCAGGGTAGACGGAGGGCTCTACAATGAGCAGTTCTTC. It yields the protein CASRVDGGLYNEQFF.

There are a few counts of this clonotype. J is TRBJ2-3 and V is TRBV24-1; a weak D match, TRBD1 (6 bases). This CDR3 contains 13 residues. CDR1 is KGHDR, CDR2 SFDVKD, per germline. Trimming cost V 5 bases and J 4 bases, with 9 bases left between them. In nucleotides, the CDR3 is TGTGCCACCAGTGTGGGGGCGGCAGATACGCAGTATTTT. Translation gives CATSVGAADTQYF.